These 9 T cell receptor beta chains share one sample of origin, sequenced in a study of blood T cell repertoires in COVID-19. The repertoire was sequenced with immunoSEQ multiplex PCR; TCRdb's copy has only in-frame clones and lacks some. Of around 300,000 clones in the sample, roughly 88% were seen once. The specimen sequenced was peripheral blood. These receptors originate from a woman in her 70s with acute or convalescent COVID-19.

The rearrangement joins TRBV7-7 to TRBJ1-5; D may be TRBD1 (5 bases). The ends were cut back, 5 bases at V and 6 bases at J, with 11 bases in the middle. CDR3 length equals 13 residues. From germline, CDR1 is SSHAT and CDR2 FNYEAQ (reference sequence). CDR3 nucleotides: TGTGCCAGCAGCGCAGGGAAGGGTCAGCCCCAGCATTTT. Its protein product is CASSAGKGQPQHF.

The chain combines TRBV5-4 with TRBJ1-1; the D gene is possibly TRBD1 (6 bases). Germline CDR1 SGHNT, CDR2 YYREEE (reference sequence). V shed 4 bases and J shed 0 bases, with 13 bases lying between them. The CDR3 is made up of 15 amino acids. The CDR3 spells CASSQDGQMNTEAFF. The CDR3 bases are TGTGCCAGCAGCCAGGACGGACAGATGAACACTGAAGCTTTCTTT.

This clone was seen a handful of times. The chain has TRBV5-1 and TRBJ1-3, with a tentative D call TRBD1 (5 bases). This CDR3 spans 16 amino acids. Germline V gene lookup returns CDR1 SGHRS and CDR2 YFSETQ. V was pared by 4 bases and J by 0 bases, with 14 bases between. Here the CDR3 DNA reads TGCGCCAGCAGCCCCGGGGGGGTACTCTCTGGAAACACCATATATTTT. Protein product: CASSPGGVLSGNTIYF. Full variable domain (remainder filled in from reference TRBV5-1 and TRBJ1-3): KAGVTQTPRYLIKTRGQQVTLSCSPISGHRSVSWYQQTPGQGLQFLFEYFSETQRNKGNFPGRFSGRQFSNSRSEMNVSTLELGDSALYLCASSPGGVLSGNTIYFGEGSWLTVV.

The CDR3 nucleotides are TGCGCCAGCAGCTCCGGGACAGGGAACTCGAACACTGAAGCTTTCTTT. It is translated as CASSSGTGNSNTEAFF. V and J are TRBV5-1 and TRBJ1-1; 9 bases align to TRBD1. CDR3 length equals 16 residues. The junction had 7 bases not matched to a gene; V was cut back by 3 bases and J by 1 base. The germline CDR1 and CDR2 sequences are SGHRS and YFSETQ.

This clone appeared a single time. As DNA, the CDR3 is TGTGCCAGCAGCGGTAGTACTGGACAGGTCTATGGCTACACCTTC. Residues: CASSGSTGQVYGYTF. This chain uses TRBV7-9 with TRBJ1-2; TRBD1 matches 7 bases. Germline values: CDR1 SEHNR, CDR2 FQNEAQ (reference sequence). Trimming took 5 bases from V and 4 from J; bases not matched to a gene: 10. The CDR3 covers 15 residues.

This clone has more than one count but fewer than ten. The CDR3 protein is CASSLGSSGTQETQYF. As DNA, the CDR3 is TGCGCCAGCAGCTTGGGTTCTAGCGGGACACAAGAGACCCAGTACTTC. The rearrangement uses TRBV5-1 and TRBJ2-5; TRBD2 matches 9 bases. Germline loops: CDR1 SGHRS, CDR2 YFSETQ. After removal of 0 bases from V and 2 bases from J, the junction contained 5 bases not matched to a gene. This CDR3 contains 16 residues.

This chain connects TRBV2 to TRBJ1-5; a weak D match, TRBD1 (6 bases). V lost 6 bases, J lost 5 bases, and 14 bases lay in between. CDR1 is SNHLY, CDR2 FYNNEI, per germline. The length of the CDR3 is 14 residues. CDR3 protein: CASSEGRGDQPQHF. CDR3 sequence (DNA): TGTGCCAGCAGCGAGGGGAGGGGGGATCAGCCCCAGCATTTT.

This clone was found once. At one end, the junction sequence differs from germline, possibly due to a read error. The chain combines TRBV19 with TRBJ1-1, with a tentative D call TRBD1 (5 bases). Per germline, CDR1 LNHDA and CDR2 SQIVND (reference sequence). The CDR3 sequence is 13 residues long. Here the CDR3 reads CASGGGSWAETFF. CDR3 DNA sequence: TGTGCCAGCGGGGGTGGATCTTGGGCTGAAACTTTCTTT.

The rearrangement links TRBV10-3 to TRBJ1-2; possibly TRBD1 for D (5 bases). Trimming cost V 3 bases and J 5 bases, with 13 bases left between them. Germline CDR1 ENHRY, CDR2 SYGVKD. There are 14 residues in the CDR3. For the CDR3, the DNA is TGTGCCATCAGTGAAGGGGCAGGGCGATATGGCTACACCTTC. Protein sequence: CAISEGAGRYGYTF.